This is a list of T cell receptor beta chains from one sample in a study of T cell repertoires in cytomegalovirus infection. TCRdb reprocessed the reads via MiXCR and lists one record per CDR3 protein. The sample holds around 440,000 distinct CDR3 sequences, approximately 11% seen once. The material sequenced was PBMCs. Receptors were obtained from a human donor in good health (CMV status not recorded). Some clones in this sample may be carry-over from other donors' samples. Each CDR3 is given without its conserved first and last residue. Each record gives: D gene, V gene, J gene, CDR3 protein. The D gene is left open where the match is weak.

D gene: TRBD1; V gene: TRBV6-5; J gene: TRBJ1-2; CDR3 protein: ASSYDREGYT
D gene: TRBD2; V gene: TRBV3-1; J gene: TRBJ2-2; CDR3 protein: ASSMGLAGTGELF
D gene: TRBD2; V gene: TRBV11-3; J gene: TRBJ2-7; CDR3 protein: ASSLTSAGEREQY
D gene: .; V gene: TRBV24-1; J gene: TRBJ1-2; CDR3 protein: ATSDSYGLYGYT
D gene: .; V gene: TRBV7-2; J gene: TRBJ2-1; CDR3 protein: ASSLVPWRGEQF
D gene: .; V gene: TRBV5-1; J gene: TRBJ1-3; CDR3 protein: ASSPHGFVGAGNTIY
D gene: .; V gene: TRBV11-2; J gene: TRBJ2-3; CDR3 protein: ASLQGFTDTQY
D gene: .; V gene: TRBV5-5; J gene: TRBJ2-7; CDR3 protein: ASSSRTLAVGWDEQY
D gene: .; V gene: TRBV5-4; J gene: TRBJ1-1; CDR3 protein: ASSLSGVEAF
D gene: .; V gene: TRBV12-3/TRBV12-4; J gene: TRBJ1-2; CDR3 protein: ASSPTRGSYGYT
D gene: .; V gene: TRBV19; J gene: TRBJ1-6; CDR3 protein: ASSQDTSSYNSPLH
D gene: .; V gene: TRBV11-3; J gene: TRBJ2-1; CDR3 protein: ASSFDSNNEQF
D gene: .; V gene: TRBV12-3/TRBV12-4; J gene: TRBJ1-5; CDR3 protein: ASNSDPNQPQH
D gene: TRBD1; V gene: TRBV5-1; J gene: TRBJ1-1; CDR3 protein: ASSLEGQGTNTEAF
D gene: TRBD2; V gene: TRBV27; J gene: TRBJ2-2; CDR3 protein: ASRGLAGALNTGELF
D gene: .; V gene: TRBV20-1; J gene: TRBJ2-2; CDR3 protein: SARGDNTGELF
D gene: TRBD1; V gene: TRBV5-5; J gene: TRBJ1-1; CDR3 protein: ASSLAGQGLNTEAF
D gene: .; V gene: TRBV18; J gene: TRBJ1-2; CDR3 protein: ASSPPDTYYGYT
D gene: .; V gene: TRBV6-2/TRBV6-3; J gene: TRBJ1-6; CDR3 protein: ASSSLWPANSPLH
D gene: .; V gene: TRBV12-3/TRBV12-4; J gene: TRBJ1-6; CDR3 protein: ASSYNSPLH
D gene: .; V gene: TRBV2; J gene: TRBJ2-3; CDR3 protein: ASSADALGDTQY
D gene: .; V gene: TRBV15; J gene: TRBJ1-6; CDR3 protein: ATSRRGTTNSPLH
D gene: .; V gene: TRBV20-1; J gene: TRBJ2-1; CDR3 protein: SADLALSSYNEQF
D gene: .; V gene: TRBV14; J gene: TRBJ2-1; CDR3 protein: ASSQTWEQF
D gene: TRBD1; V gene: TRBV10-3; J gene: TRBJ1-1; CDR3 protein: AISSGGQNTEAF
D gene: .; V gene: TRBV7-9; J gene: TRBJ2-5; CDR3 protein: ASSPLLEETQY
D gene: TRBD2; V gene: TRBV7-2; J gene: TRBJ2-1; CDR3 protein: ASSSTSGRGEQF
D gene: .; V gene: TRBV4-1; J gene: TRBJ2-2; CDR3 protein: ASSQGWRRTGELF
D gene: TRBD1; V gene: TRBV20-1; J gene: TRBJ2-5; CDR3 protein: SASWTGLETQY
D gene: .; V gene: TRBV25-1; J gene: TRBJ1-5; CDR3 protein: ASSGGVQAPQH
D gene: .; V gene: TRBV9; J gene: TRBJ1-1; CDR3 protein: ASSVAEVMNTEAF